This paragraph covers one T cell receptor (beta chain) sequence. This sample was included in a study of OX40 agonist ivuxolimab in advanced cancers. Germline V gene sequence: CDR1 LNHNV, CDR2 YYDKDF (reference sequence). Unmatched junction bases numbered 6, after V lost 0 bases and J lost 6 bases. The CDR3 is 16 amino acids. This table comes from immunoSEQ multiplex PCR, and its TCRdb copy is limited to in-frame clones, with some not included. This table has about 100,000 clones, less than 95% appearing once. Here the sequenced sample was CD4+ or CD8+ T cells sorted from blood, taken in a trial of the OX40 agonist ivuxolimab. J is TRBJ2-5 and V is TRBV15, with TRBD2 matching 11 bases. The clonotype comes from an adult with an advanced solid tumor such as melanoma, head and neck, liver or kidney cancer. DNA for the CDR3: TGTGCCACCAGCAGAGATTCTAGCGGGAGGAGACAGACCCAGTACTTC. As protein: CATSRDSSGRRQTQYF.